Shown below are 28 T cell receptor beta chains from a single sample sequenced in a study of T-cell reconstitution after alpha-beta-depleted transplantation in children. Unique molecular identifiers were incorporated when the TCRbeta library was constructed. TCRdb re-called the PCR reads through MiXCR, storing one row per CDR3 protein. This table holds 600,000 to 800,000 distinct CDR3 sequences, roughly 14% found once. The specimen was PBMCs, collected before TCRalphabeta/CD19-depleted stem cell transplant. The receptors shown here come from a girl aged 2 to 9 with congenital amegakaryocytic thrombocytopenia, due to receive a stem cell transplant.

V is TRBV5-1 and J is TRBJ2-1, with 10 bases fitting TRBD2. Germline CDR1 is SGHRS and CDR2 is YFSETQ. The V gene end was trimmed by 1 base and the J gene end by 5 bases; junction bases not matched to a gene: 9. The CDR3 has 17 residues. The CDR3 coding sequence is TGCGCCAGCAGCTTGCCAGCTAGCGGGAGTTACCACAATGAGCAGTTCTTC. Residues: CASSLPASGSYHNEQFF.

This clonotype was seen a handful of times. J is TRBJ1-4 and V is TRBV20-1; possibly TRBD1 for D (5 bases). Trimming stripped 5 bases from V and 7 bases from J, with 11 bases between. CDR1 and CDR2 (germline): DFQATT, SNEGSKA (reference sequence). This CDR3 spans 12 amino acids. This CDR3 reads CSALLRGEKLFF. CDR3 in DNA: TGCAGTGCTTTGTTGAGGGGTGAAAAACTGTTTTTT.

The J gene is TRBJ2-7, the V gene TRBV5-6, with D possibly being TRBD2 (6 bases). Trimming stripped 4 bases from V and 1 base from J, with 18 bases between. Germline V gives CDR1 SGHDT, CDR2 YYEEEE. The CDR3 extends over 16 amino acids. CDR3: CASSIPGGEISYEQYF. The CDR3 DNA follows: TGTGCCAGCAGCATCCCCGGGGGTGAAATATCCTACGAGCAGTACTTC.

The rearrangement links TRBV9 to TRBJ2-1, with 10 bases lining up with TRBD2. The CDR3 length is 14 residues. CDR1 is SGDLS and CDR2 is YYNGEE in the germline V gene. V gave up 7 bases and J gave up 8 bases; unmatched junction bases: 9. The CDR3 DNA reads TGTGCCAGCTCCTCTCTAGCGGGAGACGATGAGCAGTTCTTC. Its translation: CASSSLAGDDEQFF.

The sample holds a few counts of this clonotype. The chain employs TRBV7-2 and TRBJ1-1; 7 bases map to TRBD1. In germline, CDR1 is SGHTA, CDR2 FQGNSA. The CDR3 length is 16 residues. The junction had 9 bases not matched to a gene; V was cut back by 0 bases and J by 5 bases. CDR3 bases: TGTGCCAGCAGCTTAGCCCGACAGGGTGTTGGAACTGAAGCTTTCTTT. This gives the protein CASSLARQGVGTEAFF.

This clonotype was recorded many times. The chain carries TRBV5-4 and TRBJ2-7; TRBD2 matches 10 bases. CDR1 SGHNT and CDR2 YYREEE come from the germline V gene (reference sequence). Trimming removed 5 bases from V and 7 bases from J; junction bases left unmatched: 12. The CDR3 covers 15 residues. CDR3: CASSLGLAVGREQYF. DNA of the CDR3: TGTGCCAGCAGTTTAGGACTAGCGGTAGGTAGGGAGCAGTACTTC.

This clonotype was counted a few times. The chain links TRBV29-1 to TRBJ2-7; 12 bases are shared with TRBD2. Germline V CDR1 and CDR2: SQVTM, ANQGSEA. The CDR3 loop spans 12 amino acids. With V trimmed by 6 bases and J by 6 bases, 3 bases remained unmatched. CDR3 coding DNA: TGCAGCGTCCTAGCGGGAGGGCTCGAGCAGTACTTC. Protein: CSVLAGGLEQYF.

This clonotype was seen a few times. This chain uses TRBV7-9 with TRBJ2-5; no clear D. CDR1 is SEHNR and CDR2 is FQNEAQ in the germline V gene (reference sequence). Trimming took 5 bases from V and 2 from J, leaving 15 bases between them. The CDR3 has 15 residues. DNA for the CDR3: TGTGCCAGCAGCCGAGACGGACGGCCGCAAGAGACCCAGTACTTC. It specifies CASSRDGRPQETQYF. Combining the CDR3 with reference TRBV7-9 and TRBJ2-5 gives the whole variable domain DTGVSQNPRHKITKRGQNVTFRCDPISEHNRLYWYRQTLGQGPEFLTYFQNEAQLEKSRLLSDRFSAERPKGSFSTLEIQRTEQGDSAMYLCASSRDGRPQETQYFGPGTRLLVL.

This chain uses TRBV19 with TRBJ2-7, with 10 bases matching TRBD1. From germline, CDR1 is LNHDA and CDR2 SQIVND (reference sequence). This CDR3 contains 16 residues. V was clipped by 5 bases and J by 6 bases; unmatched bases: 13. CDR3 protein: CASSLGYGTGDGEQYF. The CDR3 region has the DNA TGTGCCAGTAGTCTCGGGTACGGGACAGGGGACGGCGAGCAGTACTTC.

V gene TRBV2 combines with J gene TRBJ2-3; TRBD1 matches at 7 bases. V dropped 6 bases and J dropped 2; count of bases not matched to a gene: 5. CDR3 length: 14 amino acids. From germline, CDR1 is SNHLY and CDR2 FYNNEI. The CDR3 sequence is CASRQGRNTDTQYF. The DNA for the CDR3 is TGTGCCAGCAGACAGGGGCGGAACACAGATACGCAGTATTTT.

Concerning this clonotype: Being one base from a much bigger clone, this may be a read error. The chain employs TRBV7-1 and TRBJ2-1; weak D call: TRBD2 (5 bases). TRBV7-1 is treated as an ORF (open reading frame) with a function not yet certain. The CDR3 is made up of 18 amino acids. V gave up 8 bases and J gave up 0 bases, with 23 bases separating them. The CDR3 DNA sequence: TGTGCCAGCTGCCAAGAAGGAGTAGCGAGGCCCTCCTACAATGAGCAGTTCTTC. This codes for CASCQEGVARPSYNEQFF.

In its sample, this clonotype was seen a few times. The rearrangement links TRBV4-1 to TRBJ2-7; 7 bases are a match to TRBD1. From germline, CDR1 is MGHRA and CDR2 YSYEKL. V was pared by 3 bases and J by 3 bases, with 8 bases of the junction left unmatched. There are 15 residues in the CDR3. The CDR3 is CASSQSTGVVYEQYF. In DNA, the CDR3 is TGCGCCAGCAGCCAGTCTACAGGGGTTGTCTACGAGCAGTACTTC.

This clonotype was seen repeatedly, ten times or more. The CDR3 reads CASSKPSRAYEQYF. The CDR3 bases are TGTGCCAGCAGCAAACCCTCGCGCGCGTACGAGCAGTACTTC. The chain uses TRBV21-1 and TRBJ2-7; TRBD2 is taken as the D call from the table, unchecked against the DNA. TRBV21-1 is a documented pseudogene. This CDR3 has 14 residues.

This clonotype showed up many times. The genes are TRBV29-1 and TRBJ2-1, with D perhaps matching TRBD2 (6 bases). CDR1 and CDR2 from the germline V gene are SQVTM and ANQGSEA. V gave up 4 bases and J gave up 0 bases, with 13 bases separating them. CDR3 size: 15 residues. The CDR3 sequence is CSVVSGENSYNEQFF. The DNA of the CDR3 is TGCAGCGTTGTGTCGGGGGAAAACTCCTACAATGAGCAGTTCTTC.

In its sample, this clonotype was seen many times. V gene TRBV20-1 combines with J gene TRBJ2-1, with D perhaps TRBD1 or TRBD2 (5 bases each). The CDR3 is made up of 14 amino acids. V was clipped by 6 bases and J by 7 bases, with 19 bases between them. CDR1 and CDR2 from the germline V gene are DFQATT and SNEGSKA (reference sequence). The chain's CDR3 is CSALGDPFINEQFF. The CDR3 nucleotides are TGCAGTGCCTTGGGGGACCCCTTTATAAATGAGCAGTTCTTC.

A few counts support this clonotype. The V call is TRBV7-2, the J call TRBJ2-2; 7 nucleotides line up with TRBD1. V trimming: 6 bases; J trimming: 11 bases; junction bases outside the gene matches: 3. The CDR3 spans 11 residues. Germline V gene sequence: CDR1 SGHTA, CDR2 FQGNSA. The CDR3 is CASSRQGELFF. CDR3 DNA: TGTGCCAGCAGTCGACAGGGCGAGCTGTTTTTT.

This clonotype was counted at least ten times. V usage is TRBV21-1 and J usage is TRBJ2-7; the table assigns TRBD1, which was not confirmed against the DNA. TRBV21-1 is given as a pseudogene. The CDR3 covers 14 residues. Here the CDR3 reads CASIRRGQSYEQYF. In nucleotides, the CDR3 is TGTGCCAGCATCCGGCGGGGGCAATCCTACGAGCAGTACTTC.

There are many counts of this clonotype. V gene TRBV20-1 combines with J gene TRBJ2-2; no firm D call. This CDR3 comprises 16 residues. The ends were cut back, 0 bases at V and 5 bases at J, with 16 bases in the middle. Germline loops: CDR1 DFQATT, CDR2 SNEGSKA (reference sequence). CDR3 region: CSARDITGELTGELFF. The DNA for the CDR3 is TGCAGTGCTAGAGATATCACCGGAGAACTTACCGGGGAGCTGTTTTTT.

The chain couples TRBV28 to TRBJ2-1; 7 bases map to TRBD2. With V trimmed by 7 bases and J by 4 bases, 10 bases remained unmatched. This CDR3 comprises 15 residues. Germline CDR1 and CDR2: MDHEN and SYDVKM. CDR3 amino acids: CASTPHWEGYNEQFF. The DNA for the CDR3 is TGTGCCAGCACCCCTCATTGGGAGGGGTACAATGAGCAGTTCTTC. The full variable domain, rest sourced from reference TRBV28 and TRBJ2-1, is DVKVTQSSRYLVKRTGEKVFLECVQDMDHENMFWYRQDPGLGLRLIYFSYDVKMKEKGDIPEGYSVSREKKERFSLILESASTNQTSMYLCASTPHWEGYNEQFFGPGTRLTVL.

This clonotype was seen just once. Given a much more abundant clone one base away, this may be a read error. CDR3 protein: CASSLVWAPTYEQYF. The CDR3 DNA follows: TGCGCCAGCAGCTTGGTTTGGGCCCCCACCTACGAGCAGTACTTC. The chain has TRBV5-1 and TRBJ2-7; D not certain. Germline assignment: CDR1 SGHRS and CDR2 YFSETQ. V shed 0 bases and J shed 2 bases, with 12 bases lying between them. The CDR3 contains 15 residues.

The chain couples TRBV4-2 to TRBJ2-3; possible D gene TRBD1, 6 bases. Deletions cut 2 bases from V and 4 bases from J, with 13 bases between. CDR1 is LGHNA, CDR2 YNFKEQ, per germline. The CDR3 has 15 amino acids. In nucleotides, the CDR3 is TGTGCCAGCAGCCAACGACAGGAAGAAGCAGATACGCAGTATTTT. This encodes CASSQRQEEADTQYF.

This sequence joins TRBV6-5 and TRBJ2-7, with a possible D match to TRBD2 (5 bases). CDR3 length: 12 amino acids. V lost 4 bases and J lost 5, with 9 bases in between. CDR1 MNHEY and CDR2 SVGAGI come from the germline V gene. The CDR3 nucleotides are TGTGCCAGCAGTTCCGGGATGGACGAGCAGTACTTC. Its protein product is CASSSGMDEQYF.

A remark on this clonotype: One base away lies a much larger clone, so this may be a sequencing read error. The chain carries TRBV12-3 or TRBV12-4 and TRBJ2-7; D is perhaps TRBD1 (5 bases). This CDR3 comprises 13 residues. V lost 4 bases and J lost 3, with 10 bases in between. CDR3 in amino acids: CASSSAQGYEQYF. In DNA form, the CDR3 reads TGTGCCAGCAGTTCGGCCCAGGGCTACGAGCAGTACTTC.

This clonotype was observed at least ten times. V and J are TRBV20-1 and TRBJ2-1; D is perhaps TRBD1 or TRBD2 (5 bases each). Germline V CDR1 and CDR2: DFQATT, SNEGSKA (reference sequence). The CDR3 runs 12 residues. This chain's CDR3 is CSGWGNMNEQFF. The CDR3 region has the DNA TGCAGCGGCTGGGGGAATATGAATGAGCAGTTCTTC.

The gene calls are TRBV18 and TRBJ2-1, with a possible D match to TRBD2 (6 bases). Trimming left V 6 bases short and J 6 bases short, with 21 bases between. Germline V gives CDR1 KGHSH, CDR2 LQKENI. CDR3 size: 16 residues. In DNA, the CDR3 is TGTGCCAGCTCCCCCCTTTCGGGAGCTTCGAGCAATGAGCAGTTCTTC. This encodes CASSPLSGASSNEQFF.

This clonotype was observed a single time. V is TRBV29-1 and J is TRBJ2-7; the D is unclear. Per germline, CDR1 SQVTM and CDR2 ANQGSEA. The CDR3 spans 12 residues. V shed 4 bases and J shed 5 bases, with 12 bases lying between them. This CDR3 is CSVAVTGHEQYF. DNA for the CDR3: TGCAGCGTTGCTGTTACCGGTCACGAGCAGTACTTC.

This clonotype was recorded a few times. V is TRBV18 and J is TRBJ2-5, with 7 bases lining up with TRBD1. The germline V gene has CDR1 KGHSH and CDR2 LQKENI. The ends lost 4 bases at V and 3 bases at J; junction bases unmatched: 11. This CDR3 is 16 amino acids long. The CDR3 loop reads CASSHGTDRGEETQYF. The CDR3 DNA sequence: TGTGCCAGCTCACACGGGACAGACAGAGGGGAAGAGACCCAGTACTTC.

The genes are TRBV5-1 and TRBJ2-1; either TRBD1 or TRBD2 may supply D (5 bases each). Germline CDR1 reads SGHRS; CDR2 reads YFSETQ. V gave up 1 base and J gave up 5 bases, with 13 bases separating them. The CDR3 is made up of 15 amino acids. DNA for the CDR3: TGCGCCAGCAGCTTGTCTGGGGGTCTTCACAATGAGCAGTTCTTC. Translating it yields CASSLSGGLHNEQFF.